Below are 30 T cell receptor beta chains sequenced from a single sample in a study of PD-L1 blockade in urothelial cancer. Sequencing used immunoSEQ multiplex PCR; TCRdb keeps in-frame clones, though not all of them. The sample consists of some 79,000 clones, around 76% of them appearing once. The input for sequencing was PBMCs, taken around atezolizumab (anti-PD-L1) treatment. All receptors derive from a man in his sixties or seventies with urothelial cancer.

This clone was seen just once. The chain has TRBV30 and TRBJ2-1, with D maybe TRBD2 (6 bases). Trimming removed 3 bases at V and 9 bases at J, with 15 bases between. This CDR3 is built from 13 residues. Germline V lookup: CDR1 GTSNPN, CDR2 SVGIG (reference sequence). The DNA for the CDR3 is TGTGCCTGGAGAGGAGGGAGCGAAGCTGAGCAGTTCTTC. Translating it yields CAWRGGSEAEQFF.

The rearrangement links TRBV7-9 to TRBJ2-3; the match to TRBD2 covers 9 bases. Germline CDR1 reads SEHNR; CDR2 reads FQNEAQ (reference sequence). CDR3 length: 16 amino acids. V gave up 4 bases and J gave up 6 bases; unmatched junction bases: 11. CDR3 in amino acids: CASSSRALAGSDTQYF. CDR3 DNA: TGTGCCAGCAGCTCTAGAGCTCTAGCGGGATCGGATACGCAGTATTTT.

The rearrangement joins TRBV7-2 to TRBJ1-2; the match to TRBD1 covers 7 bases. Germline V gives CDR1 SGHTA, CDR2 FQGNSA. V gave up 5 bases and J gave up 1 base; unmatched junction bases: 10. The CDR3 is made up of 16 amino acids. This CDR3 reads CASSPDPQGINYGYTF. In DNA form, the CDR3 reads TGTGCCAGCAGCCCCGACCCACAGGGGATTAACTATGGCTACACCTTC.

CDR3 in DNA: TGTGCCAGCAGCAGGACTAGCGGGAGTTCAGATACGCAGTATTTT. It translates to CASSRTSGSSDTQYF. This chain links TRBV9 with TRBJ2-3, with 13 bases that match TRBD2. The length of the CDR3 is 15 residues. CDR1 is SGDLS, CDR2 YYNGEE, per germline. J was trimmed by 4 bases and V by 4 bases; bases with no gene match: 3.

This chain links TRBV6-5 with TRBJ2-7; weak D call: TRBD2 (6 bases). CDR3 length equals 15 residues. Germline values: CDR1 MNHEY, CDR2 SVGAGI. Trimming shortened V by 6 bases and J by 1 base, and 16 bases separated the two germline ends. The chain's CDR3 is CASRRGGLASYEQYF. DNA of the CDR3: TGTGCCAGCAGACGGGGAGGCCTAGCATCCTACGAGCAGTACTTC.

This CDR3 reads CASSRDLREAQETQYF. The CDR3 DNA reads as TGTGCCAGCAGCCGAGACCTCAGGGAGGCCCAAGAGACCCAGTACTTC. J is TRBJ2-5 and V is TRBV7-2; TRBD2 might be the D (6 bases). Germline CDR1 reads SGHTA; CDR2 reads FQGNSA. The V end lost 5 bases, the J end lost 1 base, and 17 bases lay between the germline ends. This CDR3 is 16 amino acids long.

The V call is TRBV11-3, the J call TRBJ1-1; TRBD1 is a possible D gene (5 bases). This CDR3 region has 18 residues. CDR1 is SGHNT and CDR2 is YENEEA in the germline V gene. Trimming took off 0 bases at V and 0 bases at J, with 17 bases between the two ends. CDR3 sequence reads: CASSLDAAGRIVNTEAFF. The CDR3 DNA reads as TGTGCCAGCAGCTTAGATGCGGCAGGGAGGATAGTGAACACTGAAGCTTTCTTT.

The chain couples TRBV5-4 to TRBJ2-1, with TRBD2 matching over 13 bases. The CDR3 runs 16 residues. V lost 4 bases and J lost 2; bases outside the gene matches: 3. From germline, CDR1 is SGHNT and CDR2 YYREEE (reference sequence). The CDR3 bases are TGTGCCAGCAGCGCCGGACTAGCGGGGGCCTACAATGAGCAGTTCTTC. Encoded protein: CASSAGLAGAYNEQFF. The whole variable domain, filled in from reference TRBV5-4 and TRBJ2-1, reads ETGVTQSPTHLIKTRGQQVTLRCSSQSGHNTVSWYQQALGQGPQFIFQYYREEENGRGNFPPRFSGLQFPNYSSELNVNALELDDSALYLCASSAGLAGAYNEQFFGPGTRLTVL.

In DNA, the CDR3 is TGTGCCAGCAGTCGCACTACGACAGGGACCAATCAGCCCCAGCATTTT. Residues: CASSRTTTGTNQPQHF. The chain is built from TRBV6-6 and TRBJ1-5; 7 bases fit TRBD1. CDR1 is MNHNY and CDR2 is SVGAGI in the germline V gene (reference sequence). The CDR3 runs 16 residues. Trimming took 5 bases from V and 3 from J; bases not matched to a gene: 10.

The genes are TRBV6-5 and TRBJ2-2; D may be TRBD1 (5 bases). CDR1 and CDR2 from the germline V gene are MNHEY and SVGAGI. The CDR3 consists of 13 residues. Deletions cut 8 bases from V and 0 bases from J, with 7 bases between. CDR3: CASRQTNTGELFF. In DNA form, the CDR3 reads TGTGCCAGCCGACAGACGAACACCGGGGAGCTGTTTTTT.

In DNA, the CDR3 is TGCGCCAGCAGCTTGGTAGGCAGGGGGCTCGAGCAGTACTTC. Translation gives CASSLVGRGLEQYF. The genes are TRBV5-1 and TRBJ2-7; 8 bases match TRBD1. J gave up 6 bases and V 0 bases, and 5 bases lay outside the gene matches. This CDR3 has 14 amino acids. CDR1 SGHRS and CDR2 YFSETQ come from the germline V gene. Full variable domain (remainder filled in from reference TRBV5-1 and TRBJ2-7): KAGVTQTPRYLIKTRGQQVTLSCSPISGHRSVSWYQQTPGQGLQFLFEYFSETQRNKGNFPGRFSGRQFSNSRSEMNVSTLELGDSALYLCASSLVGRGLEQYFGPGTRLTVT.

J is TRBJ1-2 and V is TRBV19, with D unresolved. Germline V gene sequence: CDR1 LNHDA, CDR2 SQIVND (reference sequence). The CDR3 runs 13 residues. Deletions cut 4 bases from V and 4 bases from J, with 10 bases between. CDR3: CASSRETGYGYTF. The CDR3 bases are TGTGCCAGTAGTAGGGAGACCGGCTATGGCTACACCTTC. Based on the CDR3 plus reference TRBV19 and TRBJ1-2, the full variable domain is DGGITQSPKYLFRKEGQNVTLSCEQNLNHDAMYWYRQDPGQGLRLIYYSQIVNDFQKGDIAEGYSVSREKKESFPLTVTSAQKNPTAFYLCASSRETGYGYTFGSGTRLTVV.

V gene TRBV7-8 combines with J gene TRBJ2-2, with 7 bases lining up with TRBD1. The germline V gene encodes CDR1 SGHVS and CDR2 FQNEAQ. The CDR3 sequence is 15 residues long. The junction had 9 bases not matched to a gene; V was cut back by 8 bases and J by 3 bases. DNA for the CDR3: TGTGCCAGCGGCGGACAGGTTCGAGACACCGGGGAGCTGTTTTTT. Protein product: CASGGQVRDTGELFF.

This CDR3 is CASSETVFRHEQYF. In nucleotides, the CDR3 is TGTGCCAGCTCTGAAACAGTTTTTAGGCACGAGCAGTACTTC. The V gene is TRBV2, the J gene TRBJ2-7; D gene unclear. Germline CDR1 and CDR2: SNHLY and FYNNEI. V lost 8 bases to trimming and J lost 5 bases, with 19 bases between them. The CDR3 runs 14 residues.

The rearrangement joins TRBV10-3 to TRBJ2-3; 7 bases are shared with TRBD1. Germline V gene data show CDR1 as ENHRY and CDR2 as SYGVKD. This CDR3 is built from 16 residues. Trimming at V came to 6 bases and at J to 4 bases, leaving 13 bases not matched to a gene. CDR3 sequence reads: CAISPGQTSRADTQYF. The CDR3 nucleotides are TGTGCCATCAGCCCGGGACAGACTTCAAGGGCAGATACGCAGTATTTT.

This clone appeared once. This chain connects TRBV5-5 to TRBJ1-2, with 9 bases lining up with TRBD1. Trimming at V came to 0 bases and at J to 1 base, leaving 16 bases not matched to a gene. The CDR3 totals 20 residues. Germline-derived CDR1 and CDR2 are SGHKS and YYEKEE (reference sequence). The CDR3, as DNA: TGTGCCAGCAGCTTGGGACAGGGGGGGATCTCCCAATCCCTTAACTATGGCTACACCTTC. It yields the protein CASSLGQGGISQSLNYGYTF.

The table lists this clone with a few counts. The chain couples TRBV5-1 to TRBJ2-3; 8 bases agree with TRBD1. The V and J ends lost 2 bases and 1 base, in that order; junction bases with no gene match: 3. In germline, CDR1 is SGHRS, CDR2 YFSETQ. The CDR3 contains 15 residues. The CDR3 DNA sequence: TGCGCCAGCAGCTTACAGGGGGGCGGCACAGATACGCAGTATTTT. Amino acid sequence: CASSLQGGGTDTQYF.

The V and J genes are TRBV7-8 and TRBJ2-7; 9 nucleotides agree with TRBD1. After removal of 4 bases from V and 3 bases from J, the junction contained 4 bases not matched to a gene. The CDR3 length is 14 residues. CDR1 and CDR2 from the germline V gene are SGHVS and FQNEAQ. The DNA for the CDR3 is TGTGCCAGCAGCTCTACAGGGGGCCGCTACGAGCAGTACTTC. Residues: CASSSTGGRYEQYF.

Here the CDR3 reads CASSLTVGQANYNEQFF. As DNA, the CDR3 is TGTGCCAGCAGCTTAACGGTAGGACAGGCCAACTACAATGAGCAGTTCTTC. The V call is TRBV7-3, the J call TRBJ2-1; 7 bases line up with TRBD1. V lost 0 bases to trimming and J lost 3 bases; unmatched junction nucleotides: 8. Germline lookup yields CDR1 SGHTA and CDR2 FQGTGA. The CDR3 is made up of 17 amino acids.

The genes are TRBV7-9 and TRBJ2-2, with D tentatively TRBD2 (5 bases). The V end lost 5 bases, the J end lost 1 base, and 11 bases lay between the germline ends. The CDR3 runs to 15 residues. Looked up from germline, CDR1 is SEHNR and CDR2 is FQNEAQ (reference sequence). In nucleotides, the CDR3 is TGTGCCAGCAGCCCCCGGGGAAGGAACACCGGGGAGCTGTTTTTT. Translated, it gives CASSPRGRNTGELFF.

The V call is TRBV6-5, the J call TRBJ2-5, with a weak D call TRBD1 (6 bases). V was pared by 4 bases and J by 4 bases, with 13 bases between. Germline V CDR1 and CDR2: MNHEY, SVGAGI. This CDR3 comprises 14 residues. CDR3 coding DNA: TGTGCCAGCAGTTCACAGGGTTTCGGAGAGACCCAGTACTTC. Its protein is CASSSQGFGETQYF.

As for this clone: Other nucleotide sequences from this sample produce the same CDR3. The J gene is TRBJ1-1, the V gene TRBV9; 7 bases map to TRBD1. Losses at the gene ends were 2 bases for V and 3 bases for J; bases not matched to a gene: 4. In germline, CDR1 is SGDLS, CDR2 YYNGEE. The CDR3 has 14 residues. CDR3 coding DNA: TGTGCCAGCAGCGTCCAGGGGGGCGACACTGAAGCTTTCTTT. Its translation is CASSVQGGDTEAFF.

The chain couples TRBV6-6 to TRBJ2-3; 9 nucleotides agree with TRBD2. The germline V gene encodes CDR1 MNHNY and CDR2 SVGAGI (reference sequence). Germline trimming cut 2 bases from V and 5 bases from J; bases unmatched to any gene: 8. The CDR3 extends over 16 amino acids. The CDR3 reads CASSYEVAGGRDTQYF. CDR3 sequence (DNA): TGTGCCAGCAGTTACGAGGTTGCGGGGGGGAGAGATACGCAGTATTTT.

This clone was seen a single time. The chain has TRBV28 and TRBJ2-7; 9 bases are shared with TRBD1. The CDR3 totals 14 residues. Looked up from germline, CDR1 is MDHEN and CDR2 is SYDVKM. After removal of 10 bases from V and 7 bases from J, the junction contained 14 bases not matched to a gene. This CDR3 is CAIEPGQGRKEQYF. The CDR3 DNA sequence: TGTGCCATCGAACCGGGACAGGGTCGTAAAGAGCAGTACTTC.

This clone has just one count. This sequence joins TRBV5-4 and TRBJ2-1; TRBD1 matches 9 bases. The junction had 10 bases not matched to a gene; V was cut back by 4 bases and J by 8 bases. Germline V lookup: CDR1 SGHNT, CDR2 YYREEE (reference sequence). This CDR3 is built from 15 residues. CDR3 amino acids: CASSPGTGTPHEQFF. CDR3 sequence (DNA): TGTGCCAGCAGCCCCGGGACAGGGACCCCCCATGAGCAGTTCTTC.

The V and J genes are TRBV14 and TRBJ2-4; perhaps TRBD2 as D (5 bases). There are 16 residues in the CDR3. V was clipped by 4 bases and J by 1 base, with 14 bases between them. The V gene's germline CDR1 is SGHDN and CDR2 FVKESK. The CDR3 here is CASSPARRGAKNIQYF. The DNA for the CDR3 is TGTGCCAGCAGCCCTGCGAGACGAGGGGCCAAAAACATTCAGTACTTC.

The gene calls are TRBV5-1 and TRBJ2-7; weak D call: TRBD1 (6 bases). The CDR3 loop spans 13 amino acids. V was pared by 0 bases and J by 6 bases, with 10 bases between. Germline CDR1 SGHRS, CDR2 YFSETQ. DNA of the CDR3: TGCGCCAGCAGCTTGGACAGGGTCGGCGAGCAGTACTTC. Its translation is CASSLDRVGEQYF. Together with reference TRBV5-1 and TRBJ2-7, the CDR3 gives the full variable domain: KAGVTQTPRYLIKTRGQQVTLSCSPISGHRSVSWYQQTPGQGLQFLFEYFSETQRNKGNFPGRFSGRQFSNSRSEMNVSTLELGDSALYLCASSLDRVGEQYFGPGTRLTVT.

V gene TRBV11-3 combines with J gene TRBJ2-6; no clear D. Germline loops: CDR1 SGHNT, CDR2 YENEEA. Trimming cost V 5 bases and J 0 bases, with 5 bases left between them. The CDR3 length is 14 residues. This chain's CDR3 is CASSHSSGANVLTF. The CDR3, as DNA: TGTGCCAGCAGCCATAGCTCTGGGGCCAACGTCCTGACTTTC.

This chain connects TRBV6-5 to TRBJ1-5, with D perhaps TRBD1 (6 bases). The germline gives CDR1 MNHEY, CDR2 SVGAGI. The CDR3 extends over 14 amino acids. With 6 bases removed from V and 3 bases from J, the gap between germline ends came to 12 bases. The DNA of the CDR3 is TGTGCCAGCAGCAGGACAGTAGCCAATCAGCCCCAGCATTTT. Translated: CASSRTVANQPQHF.

The chain's CDR3 is CASTRTQGAYEQYF. The CDR3, as DNA: TGTGCCAGCACCCGAACCCAGGGGGCGTACGAGCAGTACTTC. V is TRBV11-1 and J is TRBJ2-7; 8 bases fit TRBD1. This CDR3 has 14 residues. Looked up from germline, CDR1 is SGHAT and CDR2 is FQDESV (reference sequence). V shed 7 bases, J shed 4 bases, and the junction held 9 bases outside the gene matches.